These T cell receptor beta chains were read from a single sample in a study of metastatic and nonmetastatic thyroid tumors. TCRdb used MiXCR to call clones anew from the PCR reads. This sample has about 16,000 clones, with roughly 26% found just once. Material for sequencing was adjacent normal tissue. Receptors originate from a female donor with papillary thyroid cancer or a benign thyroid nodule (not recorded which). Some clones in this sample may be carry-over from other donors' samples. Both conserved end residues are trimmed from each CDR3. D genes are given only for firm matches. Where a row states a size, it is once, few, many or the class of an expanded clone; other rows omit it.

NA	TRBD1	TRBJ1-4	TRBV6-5	ASSYGTGATNEKLF
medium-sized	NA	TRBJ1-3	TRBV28	ASSLTLGWNTIY
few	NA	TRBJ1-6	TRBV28	ASSFGDRSNSPLH
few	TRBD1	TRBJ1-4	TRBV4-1	ASSQGTGRSEKLF
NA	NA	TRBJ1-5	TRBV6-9	ASSYFTRAGPQH
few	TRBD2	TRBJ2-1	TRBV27	ASSLSGSWLAADNEQF
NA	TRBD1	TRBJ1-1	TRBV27	ASRTGTVEAF
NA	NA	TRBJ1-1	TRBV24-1	ATRSGSRPEAF
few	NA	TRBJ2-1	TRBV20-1	SAKQGPYNEQF
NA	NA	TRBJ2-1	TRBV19	ASSIPSYNDQF
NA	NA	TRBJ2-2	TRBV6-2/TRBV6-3	ASSYMGFGELF
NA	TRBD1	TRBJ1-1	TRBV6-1	ASSPGQANTEAF
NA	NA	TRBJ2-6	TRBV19	ASSFTISGANVLT
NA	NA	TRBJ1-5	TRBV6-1	ASSGAAQH
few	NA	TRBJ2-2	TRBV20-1	SARGSKENTGELF
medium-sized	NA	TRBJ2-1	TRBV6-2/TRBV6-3	ASSPSGGSPAEQF
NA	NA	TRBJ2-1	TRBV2	ASSSRRDDEQF
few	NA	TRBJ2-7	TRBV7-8	ASSRLEYEQY
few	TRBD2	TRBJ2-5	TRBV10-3	AISESQGGQTQY
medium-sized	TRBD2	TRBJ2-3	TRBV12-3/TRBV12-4	ASSPGLAGGIDTQY
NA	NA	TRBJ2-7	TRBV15	ATSRDETEQY
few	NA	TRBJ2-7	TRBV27	ASTEAGAGSYEQY